This T cell receptor (beta chain) is from a study of PD-1 blockade in classical Hodgkin lymphoma. Findings and caveats of the study: Relapsed/refractory patients reportedly had the lowest baseline TCR diversity, below newly diagnosed patients, who were below healthy donors. The drivers behind the repertoire differences, possibly disease activity or prior therapy, remain undefined.

The protocol was immunoSEQ multiplex PCR, while the TCRdb copy is restricted to in-frame clones and leaves out a portion. The sample consists of over 25,000 clones, less than 80% of them appearing once. Each patient's relapse followed autologous stem cell transplantation, and brentuximab vedotin exposure varied. A word on this clone: No antigen is known for it.

The CDR3 length is 16 residues. The V and J ends lost 2 bases and 0 bases respectively, with 16 bases between them. Germline V gene sequence: CDR1 GTSNPN, CDR2 SVGIG (reference sequence). The chain joins TRBV30 to TRBJ1-2; D not certain. This specimen consisted of peripheral blood mononuclear cells (PBMCs), obtained before the second cycle of nivolumab. This TCR was recovered from a human donor with classical Hodgkin lymphoma. The CDR3, as DNA: TGTGCCTGGAGTCGGGAGGTGTACCTTTCTAACTATGGCTACACCTTC. Protein: CAWSREVYLSNYGYTF.